This passage covers 14 T cell receptor beta chains from one sample sequenced in a study of cytomegalovirus exposure and HLA in healthy donors. The PCR made use of 60 Vbeta and 13 Jbeta primers. Libraries were prepared by immunoSEQ multiplex PCR; TCRdb keeps only in-frame clonotypes and omits some of them. Among fewer than 120,000 clones listed, roughly four fifths were seen once. Sequencing was performed on PBMCs. All receptors come from a woman aged 25 to 39 in good health and CMV-seronegative.

This chain's CDR3 is CASSNTGGGNQPQHF. The CDR3 DNA is TGTGCCAGCAGCAATACAGGGGGAGGCAATCAGCCCCAGCATTTT. The chain is built from TRBV28 and TRBJ1-5; 8 bases align to TRBD1. The CDR3 is 15 residues long. V was pared by 6 bases and J by 2 bases, with 6 bases of the junction left unmatched. In germline, CDR1 is MDHEN, CDR2 SYDVKM.

This rearrangement joins TRBV25-1 to TRBJ2-1; D is perhaps TRBD2 (6 bases). Trimming shortened V by 8 bases and J by 7 bases, and 18 bases separated the two germline ends. CDR3 length: 14 residues. Germline-derived CDR1 and CDR2 are MGHDK and SYGVNS. CDR3 region: CASAPGVRWNEQFF. The CDR3 DNA sequence: TGTGCCAGCGCACCGGGAGTGAGGTGGAATGAGCAGTTCTTC. The entire variable domain, with the rest obtained from reference TRBV25-1 and TRBJ2-1, is as follows: EADIYQTPRYLVIGTGKKITLECSQTMGHDKMYWYQQDPGMELHLIHYSYGVNSTEKGDLSSESTVSRIRTEHFPLTLESARPSHTSQYLCASAPGVRWNEQFFGPGTRLTVL.

The V call is TRBV5-1, the J call TRBJ2-7; 9 positions agree with TRBD2. Looked up from germline, CDR1 is SGHRS and CDR2 is YFSETQ. Germline trimming cut 4 bases from V and 6 bases from J; bases unmatched to any gene: 11. This CDR3 is 15 amino acids long. CDR3 sequence: CASSLGAGGPTEQYF. CDR3 nucleotides: TGCGCCAGCAGCCTAGGGGCGGGAGGGCCTACCGAGCAGTACTTC. The variable domain in full, with the rest retrieved from reference TRBV5-1 and TRBJ2-7, is KAGVTQTPRYLIKTRGQQVTLSCSPISGHRSVSWYQQTPGQGLQFLFEYFSETQRNKGNFPGRFSGRQFSNSRSEMNVSTLELGDSALYLCASSLGAGGPTEQYFGPGTRLTVT.

The V and J genes are TRBV7-9 and TRBJ1-2, with TRBD1 matching over 9 bases. Germline values: CDR1 SEHNR, CDR2 FQNEAQ (reference sequence). This CDR3 spans 15 amino acids. J was trimmed by 4 bases and V by 5 bases; bases with no gene match: 8. The CDR3 is CASSATGGAVYGYTF. CDR3 bases: TGTGCCAGCAGCGCCACAGGGGGCGCAGTCTATGGCTACACCTTC.

The chain uses TRBV9 and TRBJ2-5; 11 bases line up with TRBD2. Unmatched junction bases numbered 5, after V lost 4 bases and J lost 3 bases. Germline V gives CDR1 SGDLS, CDR2 YYNGEE. This CDR3 comprises 15 residues. CDR3 coding DNA: TGTGCCAGCAGCCCCGGGACTAGCGGTAAAGAGACCCAGTACTTC. Amino acid sequence: CASSPGTSGKETQYF.

This chain links TRBV27 with TRBJ2-5, with D tentatively TRBD1 (6 bases). The CDR3 is 13 residues long. V lost 5 bases, J lost 4 bases, and 11 bases lay in between. In germline, CDR1 is MNHEY, CDR2 SMNVEV (reference sequence). CDR3 amino acids: CASSVDRLETQYF. The CDR3 nucleotides read TGTGCCAGCAGTGTAGACAGGCTAGAGACCCAGTACTTC.

V and J are TRBV4-3 and TRBJ1-1; D unclear. The germline V and J ends were trimmed by 4 bases and 6 bases, with 9 bases remaining between them. CDR1 is LGHNA and CDR2 is YSLEER in the germline V gene. The CDR3 runs 12 residues. CDR3 nucleotides: TGCGCCAGCAGCCTCGGGTGGTCTGAAGCTTTCTTT. The encoded protein is CASSLGWSEAFF.

As for this clone: This likely comes from a read error, as the CDR3 has no conserved phenylalanine or tryptophan at its end. The chain has TRBV4-1 and TRBJ2-7; 9 nucleotides agree with TRBD2. Trimming cost V 6 bases and J 3 bases; bases outside gene matches: 9. Germline lookup yields CDR1 MGHRA and CDR2 YSYEKL. The CDR3 extends over 15 amino acids. CDR3 DNA: TGCGCCAGCAGTCAAAGTGGACTAGCGAACTACGAGCAGTACCTC. Its protein is CASSQSGLANYEQYL.

The genes are TRBV6-4 and TRBJ2-7, with 9 bases fitting TRBD1. There are 15 residues in the CDR3. Trimming at V came to 10 bases and at J to 2 bases, leaving 12 bases not matched to a gene. Germline V gene data show CDR1 as MRHNA and CDR2 as SNTAGT. The CDR3 DNA sequence: TGTGCCATCCAAAACACAGGGGGCCCCACCTACGAGCAGTACTTC. Translating gives CAIQNTGGPTYEQYF.

V usage is TRBV27 and J usage is TRBJ2-7, with D possibly being TRBD2 (6 bases). The ends were cut back, 6 bases at V and 2 bases at J, with 14 bases in the middle. Germline values: CDR1 MNHEY, CDR2 SMNVEV (reference sequence). The CDR3 extends over 14 amino acids. This CDR3 reads CASSFGTQTYEQYF. The CDR3 nucleotides are TGTGCCAGCAGCTTCGGGACTCAGACCTACGAGCAGTACTTC.

This clone was observed a handful of times. The rearrangement links TRBV7-3 to TRBJ2-1; D not resolved. This CDR3 has 12 residues. V lost 2 bases to trimming and J lost 10 bases, with 9 bases between them. Germline CDR1 and CDR2: SGHTA and FQGTGA. The CDR3 DNA reads as TGTGCCAGCAGCTTAGTAGCCGGCGAGCAGTTCTTC. It encodes CASSLVAGEQFF.

The J gene is TRBJ1-5, the V gene TRBV29-1, with 7 positions matching TRBD1. The CDR3 is 12 amino acids. V was pared by 7 bases and J by 2 bases, with 2 bases of the junction left unmatched. CDR1 and CDR2 from the germline V gene are SQVTM and ANQGSEA. In DNA, the CDR3 is TGCAGCGCAGGGACAGGCAATCAGCCCCAGCATTTT. Amino acid sequence: CSAGTGNQPQHF.

A few counts support this clone. The V and J genes are TRBV7-9 and TRBJ1-1; D not certain. The CDR3 totals 16 residues. CDR1 is SEHNR and CDR2 is FQNEAQ in the germline V gene (reference sequence). V dropped 5 bases and J dropped 1 base, with 17 bases sitting between them. The CDR3 sequence: CASSPIGLFANTEAFF. CDR3 nucleotide sequence: TGTGCCAGCAGCCCAATTGGACTTTTTGCGAACACTGAAGCTTTCTTT.

Comment on this clone: Other DNA sequences within the sample encode an identical CDR3. CDR3 coding DNA: TGTGCCAGCAGCCTGGGACAGGGACAAGAGACCCAGTACTTC. Translating it yields CASSLGQGQETQYF. V and J are TRBV7-2 and TRBJ2-5; 9 nucleotides agree with TRBD1. The V and J ends lost 5 bases and 2 bases, in that order; junction bases with no gene match: 3. The CDR3 consists of 14 residues. Germline V gene lookup returns CDR1 SGHTA and CDR2 FQGNSA.